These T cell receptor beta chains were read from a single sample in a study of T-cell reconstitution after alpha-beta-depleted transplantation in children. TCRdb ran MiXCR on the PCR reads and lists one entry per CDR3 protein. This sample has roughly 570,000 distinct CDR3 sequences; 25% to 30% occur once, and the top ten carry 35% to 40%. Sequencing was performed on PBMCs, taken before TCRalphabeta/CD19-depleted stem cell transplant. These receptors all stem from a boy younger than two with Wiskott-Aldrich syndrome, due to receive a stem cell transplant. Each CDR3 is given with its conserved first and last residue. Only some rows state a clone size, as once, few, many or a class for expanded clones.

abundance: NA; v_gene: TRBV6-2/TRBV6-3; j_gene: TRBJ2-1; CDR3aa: CASSPSGSRYNEQFF
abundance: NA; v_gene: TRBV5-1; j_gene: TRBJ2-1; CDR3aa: CASSTPGTSYNGEQFF
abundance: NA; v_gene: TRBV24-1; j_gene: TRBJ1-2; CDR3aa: CATSDPNMLDIYGYTF
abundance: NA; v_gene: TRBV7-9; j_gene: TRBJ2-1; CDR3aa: CASSPPTSGRAANEQFF
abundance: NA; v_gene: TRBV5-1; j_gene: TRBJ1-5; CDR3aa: CASRQDRNQPQHF
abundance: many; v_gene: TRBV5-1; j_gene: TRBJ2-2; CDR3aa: CASSKTTSGSGELFF
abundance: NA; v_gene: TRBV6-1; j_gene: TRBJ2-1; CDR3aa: CASGLTPLAVTYNEQFF
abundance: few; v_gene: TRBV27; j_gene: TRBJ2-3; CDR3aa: CASSSGLAYSTDTQYF
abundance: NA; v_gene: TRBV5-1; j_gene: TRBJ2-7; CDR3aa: CASSQGTSGAYEQYF
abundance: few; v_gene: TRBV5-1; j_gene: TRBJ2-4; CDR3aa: CASSLVAGGPKNIQYF
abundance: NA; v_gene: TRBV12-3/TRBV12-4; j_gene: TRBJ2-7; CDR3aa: CASSLGTGNYEQYF
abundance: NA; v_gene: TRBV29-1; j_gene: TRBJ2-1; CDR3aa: CSVEQGVAPSSYNEQFF
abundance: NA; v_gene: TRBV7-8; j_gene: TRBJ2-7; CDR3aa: CASSARLAASYEQYF
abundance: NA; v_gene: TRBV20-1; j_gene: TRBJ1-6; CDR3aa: CSAPRQGDNSPLHF
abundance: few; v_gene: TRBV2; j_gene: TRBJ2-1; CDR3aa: CASSAGTRGYNEQFF
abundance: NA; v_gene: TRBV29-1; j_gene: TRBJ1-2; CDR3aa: CSVERGTGGYGYTF
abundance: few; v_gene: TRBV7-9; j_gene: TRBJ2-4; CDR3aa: CASSSSGMGNIQYF
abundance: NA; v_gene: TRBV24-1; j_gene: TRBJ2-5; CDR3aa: CATSDGHRGTQYF
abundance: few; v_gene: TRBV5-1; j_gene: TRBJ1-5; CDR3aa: CASSFRQGGQPQHF
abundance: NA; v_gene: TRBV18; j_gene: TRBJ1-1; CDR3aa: CASSPITGGGHTEAFF
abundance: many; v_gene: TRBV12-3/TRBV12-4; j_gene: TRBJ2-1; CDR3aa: CASSIRQVSDEQFF
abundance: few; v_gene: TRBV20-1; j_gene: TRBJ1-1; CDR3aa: CSAQEGNTEAFF
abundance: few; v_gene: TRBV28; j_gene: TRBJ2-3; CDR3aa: CASRAEPITQYF
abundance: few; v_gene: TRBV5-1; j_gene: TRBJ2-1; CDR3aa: CASSLSGITYNEQFF
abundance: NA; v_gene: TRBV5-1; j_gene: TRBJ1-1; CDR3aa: CASRIQGVGTEAFF
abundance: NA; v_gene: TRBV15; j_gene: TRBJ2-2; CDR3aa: CATSRGEATGELFF
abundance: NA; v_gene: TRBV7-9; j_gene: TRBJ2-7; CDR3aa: CASSAGTGYYEQYF
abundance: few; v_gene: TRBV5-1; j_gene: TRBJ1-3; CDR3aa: CASSLAVGDSGNTIYF
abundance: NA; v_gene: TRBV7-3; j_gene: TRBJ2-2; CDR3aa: CASSLRPAWLPELFF
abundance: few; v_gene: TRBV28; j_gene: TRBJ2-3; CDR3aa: CASIPGGSDTQYF
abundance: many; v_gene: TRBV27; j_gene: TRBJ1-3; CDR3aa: CASSLSGSSGNTIYF
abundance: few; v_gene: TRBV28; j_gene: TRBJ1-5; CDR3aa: CASSLPPTGKPQHF
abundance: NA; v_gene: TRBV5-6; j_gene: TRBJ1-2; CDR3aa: CASQRDAFYGYTF
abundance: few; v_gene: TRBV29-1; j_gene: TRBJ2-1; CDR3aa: CSVLSLAGFGEQFF
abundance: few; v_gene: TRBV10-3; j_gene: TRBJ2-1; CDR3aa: CAVRETAVGEQFF
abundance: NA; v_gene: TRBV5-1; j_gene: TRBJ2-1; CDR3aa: CASSGDSSYNEQFF
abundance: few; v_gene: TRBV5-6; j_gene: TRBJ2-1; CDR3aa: CASSLWVGIYNEQFF
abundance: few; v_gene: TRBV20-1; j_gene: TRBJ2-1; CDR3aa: CSASWGNEQFF
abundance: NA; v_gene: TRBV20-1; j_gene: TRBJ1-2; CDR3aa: CSARVLGQGTYGYTF
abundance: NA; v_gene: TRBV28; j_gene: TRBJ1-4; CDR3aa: CASSIQGANEKLFF
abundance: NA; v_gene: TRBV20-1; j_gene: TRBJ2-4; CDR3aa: CSAGPPGGLPNIQYF
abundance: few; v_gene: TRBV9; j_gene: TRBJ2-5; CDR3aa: CASSVASSETQYF
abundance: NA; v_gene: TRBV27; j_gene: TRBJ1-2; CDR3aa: CASSSDRGSLYGYTF
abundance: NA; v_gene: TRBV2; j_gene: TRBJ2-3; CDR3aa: CASRALASTDTQYF
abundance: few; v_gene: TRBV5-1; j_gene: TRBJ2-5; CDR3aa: CASSRSGTMAETQYF
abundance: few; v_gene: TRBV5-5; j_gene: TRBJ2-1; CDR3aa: CASSPWTSGLKQFF
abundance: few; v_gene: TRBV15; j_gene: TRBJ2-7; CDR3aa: CATSRGRGLYEQYF
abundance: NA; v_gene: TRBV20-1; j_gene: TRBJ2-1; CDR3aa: CSARDLIEQFF
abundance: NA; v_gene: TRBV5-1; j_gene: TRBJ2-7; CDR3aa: CASSLSWGAPGYEQYF
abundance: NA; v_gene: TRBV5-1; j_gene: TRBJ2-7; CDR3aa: CASKGQGAYEQYF
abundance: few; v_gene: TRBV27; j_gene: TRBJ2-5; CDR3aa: CASNDNGQETQYF
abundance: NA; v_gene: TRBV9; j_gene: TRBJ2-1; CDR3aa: CASSVGTGDGEGEQFF
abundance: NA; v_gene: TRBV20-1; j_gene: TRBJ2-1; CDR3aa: CSSSSGRANEQFF